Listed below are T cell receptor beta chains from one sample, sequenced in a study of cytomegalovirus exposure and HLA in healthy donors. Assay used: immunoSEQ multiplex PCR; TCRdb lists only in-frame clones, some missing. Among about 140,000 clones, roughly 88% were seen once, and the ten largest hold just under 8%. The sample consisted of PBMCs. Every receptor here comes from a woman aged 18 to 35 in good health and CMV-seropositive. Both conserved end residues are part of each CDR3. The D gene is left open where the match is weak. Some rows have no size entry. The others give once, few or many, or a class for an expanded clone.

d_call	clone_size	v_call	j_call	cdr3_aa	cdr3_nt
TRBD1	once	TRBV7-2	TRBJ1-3	CASSSGQGSGNTIYF	TGTGCCAGCAGCTCGGGACAGGGATCTGGAAACACCATATATTTT
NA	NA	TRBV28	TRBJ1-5	CASATYSNQPQHF	TGTGCCAGCGCAACATATAGCAATCAGCCCCAGCATTTT
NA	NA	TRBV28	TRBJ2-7	CASSFFPDTNSYEQYF	TGTGCCAGCAGTTTTTTTCCAGATACCAACTCCTACGAGCAGTACTTC
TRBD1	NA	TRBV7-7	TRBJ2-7	CASSPDRGYEQYF	TGTGCTAGCAGCCCCGACAGGGGCTACGAGCAGTACTTC
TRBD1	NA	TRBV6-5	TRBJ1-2	CASRERTGLGYTF	TGTGCCAGCAGAGAGAGGACAGGGTTAGGCTACACCTTC
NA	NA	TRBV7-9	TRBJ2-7	CASTQFRGGTASSYEQYF	TGTGCCAGCACCCAATTCCGGGGCGGGACGGCGAGCTCCTACGAGCAGTACTTC
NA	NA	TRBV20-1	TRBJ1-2	CSARIISGYTF	TGCAGTGCTCGCATTATTAGTGGCTACACCTTC
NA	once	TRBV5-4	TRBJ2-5	CASSLAGEGRKTQYF	TGTGCCAGCAGCTTGGCGGGAGAGGGGCGGAAGACCCAGTACTTC
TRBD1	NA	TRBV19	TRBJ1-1	CASNPAGTVNTEAFF	TGTGCCAGTAACCCTGCCGGGACAGTGAACACTGAAGCTTTCTTT
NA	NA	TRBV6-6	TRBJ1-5	CASSQQGNQPQHF	TGTGCCAGCAGTCAACAGGGTAATCAGCCCCAGCATTTT
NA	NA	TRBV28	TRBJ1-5	CASSDRFSNQPQHF	TGTGCCAGCAGTGACAGGTTTAGCAATCAGCCCCAGCATTTT
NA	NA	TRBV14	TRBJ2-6	CASSQVAGANVLTF	TGTGCCAGCAGCCAAGTCGCGGGGGCCAACGTCCTGACTTTC